The T cell receptor beta chain described here comes from a study of cytomegalovirus exposure and HLA in healthy donors. Primers: 60 Vbeta forward and 13 Jbeta reverse. Produced via immunoSEQ multiplex PCR; TCRdb's table is partial and in-frame only. Of approximately 32,000 clones in the sample, 85% to 95% were seen once. This clone is a singleton in its sample. Its matching antigen is unknown. Study-level findings and limits: The majority of TCR sequences were rare, yet some public TCRs appeared in many donors.

V was pared by 1 base and J by 4 bases, with 1 base of the junction left unmatched. The CDR3 totals 14 residues. Germline-derived CDR1 and CDR2 are SGHNT and YENEEA. The source material was PBMCs. The gene calls are TRBV11-3 and TRBJ2-3; TRBD2 matches 8 bases. The receptor was derived from a woman aged 18-29 years in good health and CMV-seronegative. The CDR3 DNA reads as TGTGCCAGCAGCTTAGGGACTAGCCCAGATACGCAGTATTTT. Translated, it gives CASSLGTSPDTQYF.